These 10 T cell receptor beta chains were all obtained from the same sample, sequenced in a study of identical twins. MiXCR was run by TCRdb on the 5' RACE reads, yielding one entry per CDR3 protein. The table lists 450,000 or so distinct CDR3 sequences, 14% of them singletons. These data are also associated with another study on yellow fever vaccine responses in identical twins.

What was sequenced was CD4+ T cells sorted from blood. Every receptor here comes from a woman under 30 in good health.

This clonotype has only a few counts. The rearrangement joins TRBV28 to TRBJ2-3; the match to TRBD2 covers 16 bases. Germline V gene data show CDR1 as MDHEN and CDR2 as SYDVKM. Trimming removed 6 bases from V and 7 bases from J; junction bases left unmatched: 4. The CDR3 is 15 amino acids. This CDR3 reads CASSSGLAGGNTQYF. DNA of the CDR3: TGTGCCAGCAGCTCGGGACTAGCGGGAGGGAATACGCAGTATTTT.

The chain carries TRBV6-1 and TRBJ1-1, with D possibly TRBD1 on 6 matching bases. Germline loops: CDR1 MNHNS, CDR2 SASEGT. This CDR3 region has 13 residues. V lost 4 bases to trimming and J lost 7 bases, with 13 bases between them. CDR3 loop: CASSGTESNEAFF. The CDR3 coding sequence is TGTGCCAGCAGTGGGACAGAATCTAATGAAGCTTTCTTT.

This clonotype came up a few times. V usage is TRBV6-5 and J usage is TRBJ2-5; possibly TRBD1 for D (6 bases). This CDR3 is 15 amino acids long. Trimming took off 4 bases at V and 2 bases at J, with 14 bases between the two ends. In germline, CDR1 is MNHEY, CDR2 SVGAGI. The CDR3 spells CASSSPGTPQETQYF. CDR3 sequence (DNA): TGTGCCAGCAGTTCCCCCGGGACACCACAAGAGACCCAGTACTTC.

This clonotype appeared a few times. This chain connects TRBV19 to TRBJ1-1; no clear D gene. With 5 bases removed from V and 6 bases from J, the gap between germline ends came to 13 bases. The CDR3 loop spans 13 amino acids. The germline gives CDR1 LNHDA, CDR2 SQIVND (reference sequence). The CDR3 nucleotides read TGTGCCAGTAGTCTCCCTCTTGCTGCTGAAGCTTTCTTT. Translated: CASSLPLAAEAFF.

This chain uses TRBV12-3 or TRBV12-4 with TRBJ2-5; 7 bases line up with TRBD1. With V trimmed by 4 bases and J by 5 bases, 7 bases remained unmatched. The CDR3 has 14 amino acids. The CDR3 spells CASSYTGEGETQYF. For the CDR3, the DNA is TGTGCCAGCAGTTATACAGGGGAAGGCGAGACCCAGTACTTC.

The sample holds a few counts of this clonotype. The chain is built from TRBV18 and TRBJ2-5, with D uncertain. In germline, CDR1 is KGHSH, CDR2 LQKENI. Trimming left V 3 bases short and J 5 bases short, with 13 bases between. The CDR3 has 14 amino acids. CDR3 residues: CASSPVSVTETQYF. The CDR3 nucleotides read TGTGCCAGCTCACCTGTGAGTGTGACCGAGACCCAGTACTTC.

This clonotype was recorded many times. This chain uses TRBV7-2 with TRBJ2-7; unclear D gene. V was shortened by 1 base and J by 4 bases, with 11 bases between the two germline ends. The CDR3 length is 14 residues. Germline V gene lookup returns CDR1 SGHTA and CDR2 FQGNSA. The DNA for the CDR3 is TGTGCCAGCAGCTTAGTGTCGGCGGCTTACGAGCAGTACTTC. It codes for CASSLVSAAYEQYF. Full variable domain (outside the CDR3, taken from reference TRBV7-2 and TRBJ2-7): GAGVSQSPSNKVTEKGKDVELRCDPISGHTALYWYRQSLGQGLEFLIYFQGNSAPDKSGLPSDRFSAERTGGSVSTLTIQRTQQEDSAVYLCASSLVSAAYEQYFGPGTRLTVT.

There are a few counts of this clonotype. This CDR3 is CASSEPGGVEQFF. CDR3 coding DNA: TGTGCCAGCAGTGAACCCGGAGGGGTTGAGCAGTTCTTC. J is TRBJ2-1 and V is TRBV25-1, with D tentatively TRBD2 (6 bases). The CDR3 has 13 amino acids. Germline CDR1 is MGHDK and CDR2 is SYGVNS. Trimming left V 2 bases short and J 9 bases short, with 11 bases between.

This clonotype has a handful of counts. V gene TRBV4-1 combines with J gene TRBJ2-1; 13 bases map to TRBD2. The CDR3 covers 22 residues. CDR1 and CDR2 from the germline V gene are MGHRA and YSYEKL. V dropped 3 bases and J dropped 4; count of bases not matched to a gene: 21. CDR3 region: CASSHPKGYSGTSGKVYNEQFF. In DNA form, the CDR3 reads TGCGCCAGCAGCCACCCAAAGGGATACTCCGGGACTAGCGGGAAGGTGTACAATGAGCAGTTCTTC.

The chain has TRBV5-1 and TRBJ2-2, with a possible D match to TRBD1 (5 bases). This CDR3 spans 14 amino acids. The germline V and J ends were trimmed by 3 bases and 5 bases, with 11 bases remaining between them. Per germline, CDR1 SGHRS and CDR2 YFSETQ. The CDR3 DNA follows: TGCGCCAGCAGCTCCAGGGATAGGACCGGGGAGCTGTTTTTT. Encoded protein: CASSSRDRTGELFF.